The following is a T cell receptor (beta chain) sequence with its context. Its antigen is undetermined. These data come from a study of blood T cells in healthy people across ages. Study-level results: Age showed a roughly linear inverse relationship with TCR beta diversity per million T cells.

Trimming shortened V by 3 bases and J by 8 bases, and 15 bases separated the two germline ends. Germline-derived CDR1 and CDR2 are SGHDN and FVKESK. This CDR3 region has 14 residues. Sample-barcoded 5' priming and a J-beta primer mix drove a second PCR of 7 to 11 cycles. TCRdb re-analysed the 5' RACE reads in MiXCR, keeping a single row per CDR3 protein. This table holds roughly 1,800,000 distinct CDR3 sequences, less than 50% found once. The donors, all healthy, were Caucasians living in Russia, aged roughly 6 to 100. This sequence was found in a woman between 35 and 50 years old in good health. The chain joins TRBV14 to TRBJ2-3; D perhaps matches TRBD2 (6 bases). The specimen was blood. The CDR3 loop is CASSQAGGGGTQYF. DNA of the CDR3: TGTGCCAGCAGCCAGGCCGGGGGTGGAGGTACGCAGTATTTT.